This T cell receptor beta chain was observed in a study of OX40 agonist ivuxolimab in advanced cancers. The CDR3 sequence is 13 residues long. With 6 bases removed from V and 2 bases from J, the gap between germline ends came to 10 bases. Germline V gene data show CDR1 as MRHNA and CDR2 as SNTAGT. Assay used: immunoSEQ multiplex PCR; TCRdb lists only in-frame clones, some missing. This sample carries approximately 70,000 clones, around 73% of them seen once, and the ten largest clones take 1.5% to 2%. The chain uses TRBV6-4 and TRBJ1-2; no clear D. The source of this sequence is an adult with an advanced solid tumor such as melanoma, head and neck, liver or kidney cancer. The sequences come from CD4+ or CD8+ T cells sorted from blood, collected in a trial of the OX40 agonist ivuxolimab. The CDR3 loop reads CASRPTGNYGYTF. CDR3 in DNA: TGTGCCAGCAGACCCACCGGAAACTATGGCTACACCTTC.